This T cell receptor beta chain appears in the sequencing data of a study of shared clonotypes between healthy human individuals. Findings and limits, study-wide: Clonotypes that were shared across a handful of donors made up around 5% of naive CD4 clonotypes.

This was a deep-level run. Produced via immunoSEQ multiplex PCR; TCRdb's table is partial and in-frame only. The sample includes about 1 million clones, about three quarters of them seen just once. This CDR3 contains 14 residues. Germline V gene sequence: CDR1 MNHNS, CDR2 SASEGT. Losses at the gene ends were 8 bases for V and 0 bases for J; bases not matched to a gene: 5. Donors included only healthy HIV-negative adults lacking recent acute infections or vaccinations. In its sample, this clone was seen a few times. The antigen is not known. The clonotype comes from a man aged 18 to 29 in good health. The chain carries TRBV6-1 and TRBJ2-7; TRBD1 matches at 9 bases. The material sequenced was memory CD4+ T cells sorted from blood. Noted subset: CD45RA-negative fraction. The DNA of the CDR3 is TGTGCCAGCCCCGGGACAGGGTACTCCTACGAGCAGTACTTC. This encodes CASPGTGYSYEQYF.